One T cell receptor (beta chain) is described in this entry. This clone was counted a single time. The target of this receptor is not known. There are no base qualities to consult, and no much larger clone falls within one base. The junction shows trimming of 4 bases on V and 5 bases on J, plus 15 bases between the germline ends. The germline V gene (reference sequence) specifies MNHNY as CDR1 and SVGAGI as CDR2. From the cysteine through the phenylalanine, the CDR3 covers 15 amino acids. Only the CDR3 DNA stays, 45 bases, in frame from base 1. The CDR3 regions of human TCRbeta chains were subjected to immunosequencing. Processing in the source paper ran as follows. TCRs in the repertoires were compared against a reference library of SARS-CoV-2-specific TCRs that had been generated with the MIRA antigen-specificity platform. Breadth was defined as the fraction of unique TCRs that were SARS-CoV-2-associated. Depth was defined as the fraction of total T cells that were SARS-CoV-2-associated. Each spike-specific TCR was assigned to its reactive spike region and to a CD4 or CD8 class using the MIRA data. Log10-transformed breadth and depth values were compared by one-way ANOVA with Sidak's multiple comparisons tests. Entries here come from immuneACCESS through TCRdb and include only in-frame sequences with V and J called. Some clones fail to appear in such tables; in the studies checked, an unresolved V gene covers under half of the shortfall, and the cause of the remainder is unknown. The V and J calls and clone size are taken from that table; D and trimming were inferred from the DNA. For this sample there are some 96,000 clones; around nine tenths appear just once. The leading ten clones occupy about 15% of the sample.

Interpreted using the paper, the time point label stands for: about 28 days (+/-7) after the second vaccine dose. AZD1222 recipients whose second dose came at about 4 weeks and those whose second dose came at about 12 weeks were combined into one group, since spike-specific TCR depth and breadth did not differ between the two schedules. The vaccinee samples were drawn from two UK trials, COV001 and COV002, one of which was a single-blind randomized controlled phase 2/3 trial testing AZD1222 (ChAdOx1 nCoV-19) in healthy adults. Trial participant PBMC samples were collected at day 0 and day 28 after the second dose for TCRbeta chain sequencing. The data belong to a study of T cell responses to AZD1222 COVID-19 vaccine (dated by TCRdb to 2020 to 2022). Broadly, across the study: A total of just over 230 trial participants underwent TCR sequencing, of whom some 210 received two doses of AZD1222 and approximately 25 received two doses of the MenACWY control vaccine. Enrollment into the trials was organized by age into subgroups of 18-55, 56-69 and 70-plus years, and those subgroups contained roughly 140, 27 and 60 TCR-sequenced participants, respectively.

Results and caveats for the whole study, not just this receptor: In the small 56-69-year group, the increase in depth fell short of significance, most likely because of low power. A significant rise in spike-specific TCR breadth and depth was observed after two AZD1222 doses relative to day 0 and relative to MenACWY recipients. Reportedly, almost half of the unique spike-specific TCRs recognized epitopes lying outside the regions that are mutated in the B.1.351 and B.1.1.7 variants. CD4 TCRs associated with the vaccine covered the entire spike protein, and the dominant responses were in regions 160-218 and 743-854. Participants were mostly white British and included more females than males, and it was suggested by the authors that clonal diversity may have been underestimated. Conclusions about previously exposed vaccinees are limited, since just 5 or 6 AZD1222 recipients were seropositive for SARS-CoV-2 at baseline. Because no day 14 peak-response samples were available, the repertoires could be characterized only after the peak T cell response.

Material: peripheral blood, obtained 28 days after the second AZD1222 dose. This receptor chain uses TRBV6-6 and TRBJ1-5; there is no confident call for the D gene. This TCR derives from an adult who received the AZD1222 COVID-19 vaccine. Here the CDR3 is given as CASSSPRPGDQPQHF. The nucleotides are TGTGCCAGCAGTTCCCCTAGACCTGGGGATCAGCCCCAGCATTTT.